This T cell receptor (beta chain) was recorded in a study of beta chain features in type 1 diabetes (dated by TCRdb to 2017 to 2018). Broadly, across the study: No differences in mean age, gender distribution, total cell number or subset yield were found between patients and healthy donors. Whereas all 30 or so donors provided naive and central memory subsets, regulatory and stem cell-like memory subsets were isolated from just 8 patients and roughly 8 healthy donors. A total of under 120,000,000 sorted cells were examined across all samples, and RNA yield correlated strongly with the number of cells per subset. The study compared the TCRB repertoires of sorted circulating CD4+ T cell subsets in recently diagnosed type 1 diabetes patients with those in matched healthy donors.

The CDR3 goes from the cysteine to the phenylalanine over 17 residues. Kept here is only the CDR3 DNA, which spans 51 bases and is read in frame from base 1. CDR1 and CDR2, looked up from the germline V gene, are SGHDN and FVKESK. Trimming accounts for 1 base at V and 1 base at J, while the number of junction bases matched to no gene is 8. Each donor gave one peripheral blood draw, about 110 mL on average, collected into heparinised tubes. A BD FACSAria II was used to sort naive, central memory, regulatory and stem cell-like memory CD4+ T cells with a panel that included CD45RO, CCR7, CD25, CD127, CD95 and CD27. Every sorted population had a purity above 95%. PBMCs were isolated immediately by Lymphoprep density gradient centrifugation and stained directly without culture. So that batch effects would be minimized, each experiment stained and sorted samples in pairs, pairing one healthy donor with one patient.

Here is what the overall study found, with its caveats: Because small numbers of individuals were included in the HLA sub-analyses, any influence of HLA type on TCRB rearrangement was left unresolved. At VDJ recombination sites, patients with type 1 diabetes made fewer insertions and deleted more nucleotides, a pattern implying thymic rearrangement abnormalities. Because cDNA was sequenced instead of genomic DNA, activated cells with high expression could be over-represented, although the groups did not differ in activation or CD3 levels. A moderate but significant shortening of TCRB CDR3 length was observed in type 1 diabetes patients in all four CD4+ subsets. PCR may preferentially amplify shorter templates, but because patient and control samples were amplified and corrected together, any resulting skew would affect both groups equally. Naive, central memory and regulatory TCRB repertoires appeared more similar among patients than among healthy donors.

Turning to this clone: Its antigen target is currently unknown. The record has no base qualities; no much larger clone is one base away.

All of the isolated RNA was reverse transcribed with the High Capacity cDNA Reverse Transcription Kit, so expressed TCRB transcripts were sequenced. Deep immunoSEQ sequencing was performed on naive, central memory and regulatory T cell samples, with an average of roughly 3.3 million total reads per sample. After sorted cells were lysed in RLT buffer, RNA was extracted with DNase-treated RNeasy Micro or Mini kits, with the choice depending on cell number. Each cell subset was processed on its own to prevent cross-contamination, while patient and healthy donor samples were processed together. The immunoSEQ multiplex PCR was used to amplify TCRB sequences from cDNA, generating 87-bp fragments that spanned the CDR3 region. Amplicons were sequenced on the Illumina HiSeq platform. As for the authors' bioinformatics: PCR bias was computationally corrected using synthetic template baselines, reads within Hamming distance 2 were collapsed, and singletons that could not be merged were discarded. Reads were aligned against IMGT so that V, D and J genes, CDR3 length and insertions or deletions at six rearrangement sites could be assigned. Clonotype counts were normalized to sorted cell number within each subset before computing true diversity and Gini coefficients with the tcR R package. Repertoire sharing was quantified using the overlap coefficient calculated on TCRB nucleotide sequences. As a proxy for the pre-selection repertoire, out-of-frame TCRB sequences from naive cells were analyzed. TCRdb retrieved this table from immuneACCESS and kept in-frame rearrangements only. Not all clones are present; in checked studies, unresolved V genes account for under half, and no reason is known for the remainder. That table is the source of V, J and clone size, and D and trimming were worked out from the DNA. The sample has 600,000 or so clones on record, around 12% of them singletons. The ten largest clones take up more than 0.09% of the sample.

The clonotype was recovered from a man younger than 40 with type 1 diabetes. Sequencing was done on a sample of naive CD4+ T cells from blood. The sample's cell subset or site label is to be understood as: true naive CD4+ T cells. The sequence is built from TRBV14 and TRBJ1-1, with 8 bases matching TRBD1. The nucleotide sequence is TGTGCCAGCAGCCAAGGAGTCCTGGGACAGGAGAACACTGAAGCTTTCTTT. Translated, this gives CASSQGVLGQENTEAFF.